One T cell receptor (beta chain) is described in this entry. What it recognizes is unknown. The primer mix had 60 Vbeta and 13 Jbeta primers. Assay: immunoSEQ multiplex PCR; the TCRdb copy retains only in-frame clones and omits some. The sample contains 150,000 to 250,000 clones, 75% to 85% of which appear only once. The data were obtained in a study of cytomegalovirus exposure and HLA in healthy donors. Study-wide results and limits: Earlier results showed most TCR beta V segments being productive about 90% or about 30% of the time. Among the CMV-associated chains, a few were confirmed in vitro as specific for CMV antigens.

The CDR3 covers 17 residues. CDR1 and CDR2 (germline): MGHRA, YSYEKL. Trimming removed 0 bases from V and 11 bases from J, with 25 bases in between. The gene calls are TRBV4-1 and TRBJ1-1, with D unclear. This sequence was found in a girl aged 10 to 17 in good health and CMV-seropositive. Sequencing was carried out using PBMCs. In DNA, the CDR3 is TGCGCCAGCAGCCAAGATCCAGATCTTTTCGGTGTACAGAAGGCTTTCTTT. Its protein product is CASSQDPDLFGVQKAFF.